The clone carrying this T cell receptor (beta chain) has just a few counts. Trimming removed 3 bases from V and 7 bases from J; junction bases left unmatched: 14. Germline V gives CDR1 MGHRA, CDR2 YSYEKL. This CDR3 is built from 16 residues. The source of the sample is a study of blood T cell repertoires in COVID-19. About the research overall: The origin of the acute and convalescent COVID-19 samples was the United States, Italy and Spain. The cDNA or gDNA used as material had been derived from T cells, B-cell-depleted T cells, or PBMCs.

In the authors' methods: Using reference gene primer amplification, nucleated cell counts were estimated. Profiled with immunoSEQ multiplex PCR; TCRdb holds only in-frame clones, not every one. The V and J calls and clone size were taken over from that table, and D and trimming were inferred from the DNA. This table has 60,000 to 90,000 clones, more than 70% appearing once. The sequence was collected from a man aged 55 to 69 with active or convalescent COVID-19. The source material was peripheral blood. V is TRBV4-1 and J is TRBJ1-2, with 7 bases aligning to TRBD1. The CDR3 nucleotides read TGCGCCAGCAGCCAGCAGACTGGGACACAGGGGTCTGGCTACACCTTC. Its translation: CASSQQTGTQGSGYTF.